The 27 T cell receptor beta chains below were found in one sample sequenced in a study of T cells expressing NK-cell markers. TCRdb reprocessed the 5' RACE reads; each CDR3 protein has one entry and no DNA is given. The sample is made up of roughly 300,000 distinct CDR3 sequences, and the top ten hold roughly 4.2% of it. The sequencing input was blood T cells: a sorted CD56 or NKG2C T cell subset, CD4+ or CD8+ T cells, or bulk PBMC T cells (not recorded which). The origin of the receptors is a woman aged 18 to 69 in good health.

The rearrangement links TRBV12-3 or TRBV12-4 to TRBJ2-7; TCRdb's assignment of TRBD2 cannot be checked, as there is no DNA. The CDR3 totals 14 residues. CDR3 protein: CASSSASGLVEQYF.

The CDR3 sequence is CASSQDYSNQPQHF. This sequence joins TRBV4-3 and TRBJ1-5. Germline V gene data show CDR1 as LGHNA and CDR2 as YSLEER. CDR3 size: 14 residues.

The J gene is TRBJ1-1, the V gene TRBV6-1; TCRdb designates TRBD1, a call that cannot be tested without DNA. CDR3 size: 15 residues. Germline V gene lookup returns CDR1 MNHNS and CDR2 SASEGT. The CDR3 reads CASTLGQGTNTEAFF.

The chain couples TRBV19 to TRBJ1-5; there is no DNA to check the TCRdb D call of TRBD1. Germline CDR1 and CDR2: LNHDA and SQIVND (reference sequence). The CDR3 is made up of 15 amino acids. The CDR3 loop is CASTGTGDSNQPQHF.

This CDR3 is CASSESAGGTDTQYF. The chain links TRBV10-1 to TRBJ2-3; TCRdb proposes TRBD1, but this gene call is untestable without DNA. CDR3 length: 15 amino acids. Germline CDR1 WNHNN, CDR2 SYGVQD (reference sequence).

The CDR3 reads CASSGNWKDTQYF. The rearrangement links TRBV9 to TRBJ2-3. CDR3 size: 13 residues. Germline lookup yields CDR1 SGDLS and CDR2 YYNGEE.

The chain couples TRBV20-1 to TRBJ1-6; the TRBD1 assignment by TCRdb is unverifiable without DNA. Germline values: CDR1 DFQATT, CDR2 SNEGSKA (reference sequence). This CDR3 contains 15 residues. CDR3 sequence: CSALDRDRDNSPLHF.

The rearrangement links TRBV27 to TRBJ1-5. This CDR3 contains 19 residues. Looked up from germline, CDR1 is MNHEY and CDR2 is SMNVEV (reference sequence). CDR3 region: CASAPGLRISLYGNQPQHF.

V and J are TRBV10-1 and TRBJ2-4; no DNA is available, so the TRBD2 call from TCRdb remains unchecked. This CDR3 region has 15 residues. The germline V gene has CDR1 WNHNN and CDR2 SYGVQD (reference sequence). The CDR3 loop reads CASSEGGRGKNIQYF.

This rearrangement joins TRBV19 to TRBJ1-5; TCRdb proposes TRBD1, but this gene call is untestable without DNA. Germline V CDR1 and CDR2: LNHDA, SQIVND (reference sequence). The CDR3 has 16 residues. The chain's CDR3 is CASSKAGGAGNQPQHF.

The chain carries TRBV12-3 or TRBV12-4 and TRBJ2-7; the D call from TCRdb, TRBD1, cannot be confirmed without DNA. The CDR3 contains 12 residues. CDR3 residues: CASSLEGYEQYF.

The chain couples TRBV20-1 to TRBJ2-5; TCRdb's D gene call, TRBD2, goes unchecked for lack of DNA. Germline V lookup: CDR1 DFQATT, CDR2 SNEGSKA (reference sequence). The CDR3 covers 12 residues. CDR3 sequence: CSARTTQETQYF.

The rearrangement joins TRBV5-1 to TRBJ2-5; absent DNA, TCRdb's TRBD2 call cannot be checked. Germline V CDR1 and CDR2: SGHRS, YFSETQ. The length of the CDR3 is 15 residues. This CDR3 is CASSAMGVRQETQYF.

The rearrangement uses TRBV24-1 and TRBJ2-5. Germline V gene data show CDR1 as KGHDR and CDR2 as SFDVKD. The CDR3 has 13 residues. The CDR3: CATSAPGQETQYF.

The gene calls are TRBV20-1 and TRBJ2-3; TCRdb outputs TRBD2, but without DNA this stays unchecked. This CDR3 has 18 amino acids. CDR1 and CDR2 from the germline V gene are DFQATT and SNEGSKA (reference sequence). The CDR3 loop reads CSARKLAGEILGTDTQYF.

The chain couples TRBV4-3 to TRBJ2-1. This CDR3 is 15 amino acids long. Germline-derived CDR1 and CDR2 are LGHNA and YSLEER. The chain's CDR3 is CASSQVTSAYNEQFF.

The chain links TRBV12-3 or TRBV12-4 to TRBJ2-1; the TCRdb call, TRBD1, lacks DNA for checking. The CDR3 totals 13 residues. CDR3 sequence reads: CASRQGGRDEQFF.

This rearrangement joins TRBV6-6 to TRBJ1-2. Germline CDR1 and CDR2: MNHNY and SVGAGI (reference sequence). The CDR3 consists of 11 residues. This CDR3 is CASSYSSGYTF.

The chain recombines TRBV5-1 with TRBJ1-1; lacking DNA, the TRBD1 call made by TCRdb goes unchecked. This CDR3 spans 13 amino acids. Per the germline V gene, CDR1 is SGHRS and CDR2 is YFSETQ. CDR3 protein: CASSRTGNTEAFF.

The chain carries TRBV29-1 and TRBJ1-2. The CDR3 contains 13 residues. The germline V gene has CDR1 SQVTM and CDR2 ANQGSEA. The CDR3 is CSAAGRGPNGYTF.

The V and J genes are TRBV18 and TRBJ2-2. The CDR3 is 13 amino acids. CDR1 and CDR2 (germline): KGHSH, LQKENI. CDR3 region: CASSDRSTGELFF.

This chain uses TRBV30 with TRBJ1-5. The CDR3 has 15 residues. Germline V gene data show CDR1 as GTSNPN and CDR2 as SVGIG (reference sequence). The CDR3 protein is CAWSVNTMDNQPQHF. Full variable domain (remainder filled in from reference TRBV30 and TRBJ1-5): SQTIHQWPATLVQPVGSPLSLECTVEGTSNPNLYWYRQAAGRGLQLLFYSVGIGQISSEVPQNLSASRPQDRQFILSSKKLLLSDSGFYLCAWSVNTMDNQPQHFGDGTRLSIL.

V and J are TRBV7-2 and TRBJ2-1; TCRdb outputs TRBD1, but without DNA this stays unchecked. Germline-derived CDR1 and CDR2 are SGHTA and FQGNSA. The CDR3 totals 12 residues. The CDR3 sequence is CASEGVGNEQFF.

The CDR3 sequence: CASSLRREGRWEQFF. The chain carries TRBV28 and TRBJ2-1; TCRdb lists TRBD2, though no DNA is available to test this call. The CDR3 sequence is 15 residues long. Germline V CDR1 and CDR2: MDHEN, SYDVKM.

CDR3 amino acids: CASSLRQGAPYEQYF. V is TRBV12-3 or TRBV12-4 and J is TRBJ2-7; TCRdb lists TRBD1, though no DNA is available to test this call. This CDR3 has 15 amino acids.

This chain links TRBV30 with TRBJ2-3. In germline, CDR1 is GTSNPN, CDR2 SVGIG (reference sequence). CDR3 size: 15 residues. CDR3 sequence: CAWSIGDIVTDTQYF.

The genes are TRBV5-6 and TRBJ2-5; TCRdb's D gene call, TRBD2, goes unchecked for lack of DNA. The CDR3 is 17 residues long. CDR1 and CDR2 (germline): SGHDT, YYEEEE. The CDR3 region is CASSAPRGTSGQETQYF.